This T cell receptor beta chain comes out of a study of immune evolution from preneoplasia to lung adenocarcinoma. TCRdb's table, derived via immunoSEQ multiplex PCR, lists solely in-frame clones and lacks some. The sample shows roughly 4,200 clones, approximately 85% of them seen only once. Study-level findings and limits: Normal lung had highest clonality; later lesions appeared denser, more diverse. Normal lung had the highest top T cell clone frequencies.

Concerning this clone: Its antigen remains unknown.

This TCR was recovered from a donor at least 70 years old with lung adenocarcinoma. Sequencing was carried out using FFPE adjacent normal lung tissue.

CDR3 sequence reads: CASSELGGYEQFF. The CDR3 coding sequence is TGTGCCAGCAGTGAATTAGGGGGGTATGAGCAGTTCTTC. The chain uses TRBV25-1 and TRBJ2-1; either TRBD1 or TRBD2 may supply D (6 bases each). With 1 base removed from V and 8 bases from J, the gap between germline ends came to 9 bases. The germline V gene has CDR1 MGHDK and CDR2 SYGVNS. The CDR3 contains 13 residues.